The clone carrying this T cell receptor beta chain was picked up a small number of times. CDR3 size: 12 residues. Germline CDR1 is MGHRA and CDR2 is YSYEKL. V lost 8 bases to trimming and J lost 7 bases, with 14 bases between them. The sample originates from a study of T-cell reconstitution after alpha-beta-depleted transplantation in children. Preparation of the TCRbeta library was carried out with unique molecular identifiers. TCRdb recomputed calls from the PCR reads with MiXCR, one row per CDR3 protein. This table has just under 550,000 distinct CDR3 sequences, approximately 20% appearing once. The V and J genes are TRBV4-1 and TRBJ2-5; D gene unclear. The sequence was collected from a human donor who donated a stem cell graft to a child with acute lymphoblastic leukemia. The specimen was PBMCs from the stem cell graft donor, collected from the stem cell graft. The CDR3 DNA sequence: TGCGCCAGCGGTAGTGATTGGGGGACCCAGTACTTC. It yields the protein CASGSDWGTQYF.